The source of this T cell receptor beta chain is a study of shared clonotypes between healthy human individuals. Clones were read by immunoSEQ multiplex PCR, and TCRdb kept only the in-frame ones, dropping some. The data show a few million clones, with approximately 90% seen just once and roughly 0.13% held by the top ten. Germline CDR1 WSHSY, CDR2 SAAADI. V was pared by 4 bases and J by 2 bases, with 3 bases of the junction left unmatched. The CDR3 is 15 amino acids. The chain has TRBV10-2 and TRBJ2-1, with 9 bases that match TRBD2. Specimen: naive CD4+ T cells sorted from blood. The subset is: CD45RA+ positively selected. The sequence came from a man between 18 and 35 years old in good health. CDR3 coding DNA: TGCGCCAGCAGTGGGCGGGAGGGCCCCTACAATGAGCAGTTCTTC. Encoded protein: CASSGREGPYNEQFF.